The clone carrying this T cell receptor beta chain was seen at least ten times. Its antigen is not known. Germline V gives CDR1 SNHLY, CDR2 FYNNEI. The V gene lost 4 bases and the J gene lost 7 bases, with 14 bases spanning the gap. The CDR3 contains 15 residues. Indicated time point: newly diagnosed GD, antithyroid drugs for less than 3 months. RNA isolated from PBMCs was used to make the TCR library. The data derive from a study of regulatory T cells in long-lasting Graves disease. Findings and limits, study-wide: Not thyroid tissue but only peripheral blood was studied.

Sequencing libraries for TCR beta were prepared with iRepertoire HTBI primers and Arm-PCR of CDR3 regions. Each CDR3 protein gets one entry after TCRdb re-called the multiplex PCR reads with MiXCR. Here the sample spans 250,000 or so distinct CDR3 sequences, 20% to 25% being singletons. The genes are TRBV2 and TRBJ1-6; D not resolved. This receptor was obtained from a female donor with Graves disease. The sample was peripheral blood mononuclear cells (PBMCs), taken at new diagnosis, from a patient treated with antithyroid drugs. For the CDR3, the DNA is TGTGCCAGCAGTGCGGGCAGCCTTGGGAATTCACCCCTCCACTTT. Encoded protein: CASSAGSLGNSPLHF.